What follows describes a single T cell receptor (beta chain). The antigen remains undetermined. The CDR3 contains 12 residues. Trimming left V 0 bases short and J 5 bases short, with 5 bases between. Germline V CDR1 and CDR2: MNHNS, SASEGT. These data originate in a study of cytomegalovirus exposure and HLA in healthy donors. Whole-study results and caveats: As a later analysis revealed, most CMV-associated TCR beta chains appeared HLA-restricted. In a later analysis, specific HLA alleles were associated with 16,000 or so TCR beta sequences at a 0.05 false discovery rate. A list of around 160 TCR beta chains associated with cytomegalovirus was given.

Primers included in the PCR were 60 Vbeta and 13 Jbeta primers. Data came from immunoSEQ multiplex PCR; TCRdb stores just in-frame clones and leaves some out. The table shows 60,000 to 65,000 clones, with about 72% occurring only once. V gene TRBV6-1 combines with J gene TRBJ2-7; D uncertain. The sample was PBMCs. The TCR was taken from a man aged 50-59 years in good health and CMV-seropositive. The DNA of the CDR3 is TGTGCCAGCAGTGAAGCCCGGGACGAGCAGTACTTC. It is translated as CASSEARDEQYF.